The rows below give T cell receptor beta chains drawn from one sample of a study of control samples from healthy donors and cancer patients. Clones were sequenced by immunoSEQ multiplex PCR, and TCRdb holds only the in-frame ones, with some missing. The sample has 65,000 to 70,000 clones; more than 80% are singletons. Sequencing was performed on PBMCs. All receptors derive from a woman aged 50 to 60 with lung cancer. CDR3s include the opening cysteine and the closing phenylalanine or tryptophan. The D gene is left open where the match is weak. Clone sizes are given selectively: once, few, many, or a class where the clone is expanded.

V gene,D gene,J gene,clone size,CDR3 DNA,CDR3 protein
TRBV6-1,TRBD2,TRBJ2-5,.,TGTGCCAGCAGTGAGATAGCGGGGGGGCTCGGGACCCAGTACTTC,CASSEIAGGLGTQYF
TRBV5-4,TRBD2,TRBJ2-1,.,TGTGCCAGCAGCAGCGGGACGGCGAGCTCCTACAATGAGCAGTTCTTC,CASSSGTASSYNEQFF
TRBV5-4,.,TRBJ1-2,.,TGTGCCAGCAGCTTCGGGATTTCTAACTATGGCTACACCTTC,CASSFGISNYGYTF
TRBV24-1,.,TRBJ2-1,.,TGTGCCACCAGTAGATCGCTAGGTTACAATGAGCAGTTCTTC,CATSRSLGYNEQFF
TRBV19,.,TRBJ2-6,few,TGTGCCAGTAGGCCCCACCCGGGACTCAGCTCTGGGGCCAACGTCCTGACTTTC,CASRPHPGLSSGANVLTF
TRBV21-1,.,TRBJ2-2,.,TGTGCCAGCAGCACTAGGGGTCCCGGGGAGCTGTTTTTT,CASSTRGPGELFF
TRBV6-6,.,TRBJ2-3,.,TGTGCCAGCAGTTATCTGGAGGGGACAGATACGCAGTATTTT,CASSYLEGTDTQYF
TRBV6-6,TRBD1,TRBJ1-4,.,TGTGCCAGCAGTTATATTTGGACAGGGAATGAAAAACTGTTTTTT,CASSYIWTGNEKLFF
TRBV19,.,TRBJ1-2,.,TGTGCCAGTAGTATTCCCCCGAGGGGGGGTAGAAACTATGGCTACACCTTC,CASSIPPRGGRNYGYTF
TRBV12-3/TRBV12-4,.,TRBJ1-2,.,TGTGCCAGCAGTCCCGAACAGTATGGCTACACCTTC,CASSPEQYGYTF
TRBV28,.,TRBJ2-6,.,TGTGCCAGCAGCCCCGACTACAGGGCTGGGGCCAACGTCCTGACTTTC,CASSPDYRAGANVLTF
TRBV23-1,.,TRBJ1-2,.,TGCGCCAGCAGTTTCAATGGAAGGCTCCGTTGGGGCTACACCTTC,CASSFNGRLRWGYTF
TRBV5-1,.,TRBJ2-1,few,TGCGCCAGCAGCTTACAGGGATGGGGTCTGAATGAGCAGTTCTTC,CASSLQGWGLNEQFF
TRBV12-3/TRBV12-4,.,TRBJ1-3,.,TGTGCCAGCAGTCCGAATGAGGGAAACACCATATATTTT,CASSPNEGNTIYF
TRBV5-5,TRBD1,TRBJ1-2,.,TGTGCCAGCAGCTTGGCCGGGACAGCTAACTATGGCTACACCTTC,CASSLAGTANYGYTF
TRBV28,.,TRBJ1-1,.,TGTGCCAGCAGTTTTTTGAACACTGAAGCTTTCTTT,CASSFLNTEAFF
TRBV11-2,.,TRBJ1-2,.,TGTGCCAGCAGCTTAGCCGGTGGGAACTATGGCTACACCTTC,CASSLAGGNYGYTF
TRBV6-2/TRBV6-3,.,TRBJ1-4,.,TGTGCCAGCAGTTACTCCAACTCAGGGACGTCGCGAAAACTGTTTTTT,CASSYSNSGTSRKLFF
TRBV7-8,.,TRBJ1-1,.,TGTGCCAGCAGCTTAGGTGGTAGCCAGATAAACACTGAAGCTTTCTTT,CASSLGGSQINTEAFF
TRBV6-6,.,TRBJ1-2,.,TGTGCCAGCACCCCACCATGGGACAACTCTTATGGCTACACCTTC,CASTPPWDNSYGYTF
TRBV19,.,TRBJ1-6,.,TGTGCCAGTAGTAAAACCGCCGAATATAATTCACCCCTCCACTTT,CASSKTAEYNSPLHF
TRBV6-5,.,TRBJ1-1,.,TGTGCCAGCAGACTGGACCTTATGAACACTGAAGCTTTCTTT,CASRLDLMNTEAFF
TRBV5-1,TRBD1,TRBJ2-1,.,TGCGCCAGCAGTTTGACAGGGGGAAGTTCCTACAATGAGCAGTTCTTC,CASSLTGGSSYNEQFF
TRBV19,TRBD1,TRBJ1-1,.,TGTGCCAGTAGTACCCGACAGGGAGGGACTGAAGCTTTCTTT,CASSTRQGGTEAFF
TRBV6-5,TRBD1,TRBJ2-3,.,TGTGCCAGCAGTCACGACAGGGCGGATACGCAGTATTTT,CASSHDRADTQYF
TRBV30,.,TRBJ1-1,once,TGTGCCTGGTTACATGACAGCAGCACTGAAGCTTTCTTT,CAWLHDSSTEAFF
TRBV11-3,.,TRBJ2-5,.,TGTGCCAGCAGCCGCAGGGAGCGGAAGGTATTTCAAGAGACCCAGTACTTC,CASSRRERKVFQETQYF
TRBV24-1,TRBD1,TRBJ1-1,.,TGTGCCACCAGGGGACAGGGCTTAGAAGCTTTCTTT,CATRGQGLEAFF